This is a list of T cell receptor beta chains from one sample in a study of CD8+ T cells in alopecia areata. The repertoire was sequenced with immunoSEQ multiplex PCR; TCRdb's copy has only in-frame clones and lacks some. The repertoire holds 110,000 to 150,000 clones, with around 50% as singletons. This material consisted of CD8+ T cells sorted from blood, taken at week 4, from a patient treated with tofacitinib. The source is a human donor with alopecia areata. CDR3s include the opening cysteine and the closing phenylalanine or tryptophan. The D gene is left open where the match is weak. Not every row has a clone size; where given, it reads once, few, many or a size class.

d_call j_call v_call clone_size cdr3_aa cdr3_nt
TRBD1 TRBJ1-1 TRBV4-1 . CASSLQGGGWPNTEAFF TGCGCCAGCAGCCTGCAGGGGGGGGGCTGGCCGAACACTGAAGCTTTCTTT
TRBD2 TRBJ2-7 TRBV6-5 few CASSFSGGSSYEQYF TGTGCCAGCAGCTTTAGCGGGGGATCGTCCTACGAGCAGTACTTC
TRBD1 TRBJ2-5 TRBV6-5 . CASNPGTGIETQYF TGTGCCAGCAATCCCGGGACAGGTATTGAGACCCAGTACTTC
TRBD1 TRBJ1-2 TRBV5-4 . CASSFTGGWAYGYTF TGTGCCAGCAGTTTTACAGGGGGCTGGGCCTATGGCTACACCTTC
. TRBJ2-1 TRBV27 once CASSLGSETLNEQFF TGTGCCAGCAGTTTGGGCAGTGAAACCCTCAATGAGCAGTTCTTC
. TRBJ2-7 TRBV27 . CAAGQPFYEQYF TGTGCCGCGGGACAGCCATTTTACGAGCAGTACTTC
. TRBJ1-2 TRBV27 . CASSLSDPTYGYTF TGTGCCAGCAGTCTTTCGGACCCAACCTATGGCTACACCTTC
TRBD1 TRBJ2-1 TRBV2 . CASSVIRDRAWDEQFF TGTGCCAGTTCTGTAATCAGGGACAGGGCCTGGGATGAGCAGTTCTTC
. TRBJ2-7 TRBV5-1 . CASSLVQGLTYEQYF TGCGCCAGCAGCTTGGTCCAGGGGTTGACCTACGAGCAGTACTTC
TRBD2 TRBJ2-2 TRBV5-1 . CASSLPLAGDTGELFF TGCGCCAGCAGCTTGCCACTAGCGGGGGATACCGGGGAGCTGTTTTTT
. TRBJ1-5 TRBV27 few CASSPLLGTPSNQPQHF TGTGCCAGCAGCCCCCTCCTCGGGACACCTAGCAATCAGCCCCAGCATTTT
TRBD2 TRBJ2-4 TRBV7-2 . CASTTGLALDIQYF TGTGCCAGCACCACGGGACTAGCTTTGGACATTCAGTACTTC
TRBD1 TRBJ2-7 TRBV5-4 . CASTGTGGYEQYF TGTGCCAGCACCGGGACAGGGGGCTACGAGCAGTACTTC
TRBD1 TRBJ1-2 TRBV27 once CASSLGTGYGYTF TGTGCCAGCAGTTTAGGGACAGGCTATGGCTACACCTTC
TRBD1 TRBJ1-5 TRBV27 . CASRSGGSNQPQHF TGTGCCAGCAGATCAGGGGGGAGCAATCAGCCCCAGCATTTT
. TRBJ2-5 TRBV9 . CASSVGGNLQETQYF TGTGCCAGCAGCGTAGGGGGAAATCTCCAAGAGACCCAGTACTTC
. TRBJ1-2 TRBV7-9 . CASSPRDNYVDGYTF TGTGCCAGCAGCCCTCGGGACAACTATGTTGATGGCTACACCTTC
. TRBJ2-7 TRBV15 . CATSRRGSYEQYF TGTGCCACCAGCAGAAGGGGCTCCTACGAGCAGTACTTC
. TRBJ1-1 TRBV5-1 few CASSLVRSGNTEAFF TGCGCCAGCAGCTTGGTCCGTTCGGGGAACACTGAAGCTTTCTTT
. TRBJ2-3 TRBV2 few CASSEGFASTDTQYF TGTGCCAGCAGTGAAGGTTTCGCTAGCACAGATACGCAGTATTTT
TRBD1 TRBJ1-2 TRBV7-9 . CASSSGQGNYGYTF TGTGCCAGCAGCTCGGGACAGGGGAACTATGGCTACACCTTC
. TRBJ1-5 TRBV2 . CASREINQPQHF TGTGCCAGCAGAGAGATTAATCAGCCCCAGCATTTT
. TRBJ2-7 TRBV6-5 once CASSLPERGEQYF TGTGCCAGCAGCCTCCCAGAGCGTGGCGAGCAGTACTTC
TRBD2 TRBJ2-5 TRBV11-2 . CASSDLRGVRETQYF TGTGCCAGCAGCGATTTGCGGGGGGTGAGGGAGACCCAGTACTTC
. TRBJ1-4 TRBV15 . CATSRVGRQYINEKLFF TGTGCCACCAGCAGAGTTGGCCGACAGTACATTAATGAAAAACTGTTTTTT
. TRBJ1-6 TRBV7-8 . CASSISPDGNSPLHF TGTGCCAGCAGCATCTCCCCGGACGGAAATTCACCCCTCCACTTT
. TRBJ2-5 TRBV5-1 . CASSTGERVLGETQYF TGCGCCAGCAGCACCGGCGAGCGAGTTCTGGGCGAGACCCAGTACTTC
. TRBJ2-7 TRBV7-9 . CASSLMQGVVSYEQYF TGTGCCAGCAGCTTAATGCAGGGAGTTGTGTCCTACGAGCAGTACTTC
. TRBJ2-7 TRBV7-9 . CASSHVASHSNYEQYF TGTGCCAGCAGCCATGTCGCTAGCCACTCCAACTACGAGCAGTACTTC
. TRBJ2-5 TRBV13 . CASSPQGYETQYF TGTGCCAGCAGCCCCCAGGGGTATGAGACCCAGTACTTC
TRBD1 TRBJ1-1 TRBV27 few CASSLIGGFTEAFF TGTGCCAGCAGTTTGATAGGGGGCTTCACTGAAGCTTTCTTT
TRBD1 TRBJ2-1 TRBV5-1 few CASSAQGQGAFDEQFF TGCGCCAGCAGCGCGCAAGGACAGGGGGCCTTCGATGAGCAGTTCTTC
. TRBJ1-4 TRBV30 . CAWSVRNLNEKLFF TGTGCCTGGAGTGTACGGAATCTTAATGAAAAACTGTTTTTT
. TRBJ2-6 TRBV2 . CASSEDGNYAPTGANVLTF TGTGCCAGCAGTGAAGACGGGAATTATGCTCCCACTGGGGCCAACGTCCTGACTTTC
. TRBJ2-7 TRBV5-1 . CASSFYSRGRTYEQYF TGCGCCAGCAGCTTTTACTCCAGGGGCAGGACCTACGAGCAGTACTTC
. TRBJ1-5 TRBV6-1 . CASSESHFWTGNQPQHF TGTGCCAGCAGTGAATCCCATTTCTGGACAGGCAATCAGCCCCAGCATTTT
. TRBJ2-3 TRBV19 . CASSMSTTSWDTQYF TGTGCCAGTAGTATGTCCACTACTAGTTGGGATACGCAGTATTTT
TRBD1 TRBJ1-1 TRBV30 . CAWSPQGGTEAFF TGTGCCTGGTCCCCGCAGGGGGGGACTGAAGCTTTCTTT
TRBD1 TRBJ2-5 TRBV5-1 . CASSPGQANQETQYF TGCGCCAGCAGCCCTGGACAGGCCAACCAAGAGACCCAGTACTTC
TRBD2 TRBJ2-7 TRBV6-5 few CASTSGGESYEQYF TGTGCCAGCACCTCCGGGGGGGAATCCTACGAGCAGTACTTC
TRBD1 TRBJ1-1 TRBV13 . CASTVGTVNTEAFF TGTGCCAGCACGGTAGGGACAGTGAACACTGAAGCTTTCTTT
. TRBJ2-7 TRBV6-5 . CASAPTGAVYEQYF TGTGCCAGCGCTCCTACTGGGGCTGTCTACGAGCAGTACTTC
. TRBJ1-2 TRBV29-1 . CSVEDNYGYTF TGCAGCGTTGAAGACAACTATGGCTACACCTTC
. TRBJ1-5 TRBV27 . CASSGLLGNQPQHF TGTGCCAGCAGCGGACTTTTGGGCAATCAGCCCCAGCATTTT
TRBD2 TRBJ2-5 TRBV29-1 few CSVEAAGQETQYF TGCAGCGTTGAAGCAGCGGGGCAAGAGACCCAGTACTTC
. TRBJ2-5 TRBV6-1 . CASTLGGNGETQYF TGTGCCAGCACCCTGGGCGGGAACGGAGAGACCCAGTACTTC
. TRBJ2-7 TRBV18 . CASSPVTGTSYEQYF TGTGCCAGCTCACCAGTTACAGGTACCTCCTACGAGCAGTACTTC
. TRBJ1-1 TRBV7-9 . CASSSGTLEAFF TGTGCCAGCAGCTCCGGGACGCTTGAAGCTTTCTTT
TRBD1 TRBJ2-2 TRBV6-5 few CASSSRQGNTGELFF TGTGCCAGCAGTTCTAGACAGGGGAACACCGGGGAGCTGTTTTTT
. TRBJ1-1 TRBV9 . CASSATTGAGTEAFF TGTGCCAGCAGCGCAACCACAGGCGCGGGGACTGAAGCTTTCTTT